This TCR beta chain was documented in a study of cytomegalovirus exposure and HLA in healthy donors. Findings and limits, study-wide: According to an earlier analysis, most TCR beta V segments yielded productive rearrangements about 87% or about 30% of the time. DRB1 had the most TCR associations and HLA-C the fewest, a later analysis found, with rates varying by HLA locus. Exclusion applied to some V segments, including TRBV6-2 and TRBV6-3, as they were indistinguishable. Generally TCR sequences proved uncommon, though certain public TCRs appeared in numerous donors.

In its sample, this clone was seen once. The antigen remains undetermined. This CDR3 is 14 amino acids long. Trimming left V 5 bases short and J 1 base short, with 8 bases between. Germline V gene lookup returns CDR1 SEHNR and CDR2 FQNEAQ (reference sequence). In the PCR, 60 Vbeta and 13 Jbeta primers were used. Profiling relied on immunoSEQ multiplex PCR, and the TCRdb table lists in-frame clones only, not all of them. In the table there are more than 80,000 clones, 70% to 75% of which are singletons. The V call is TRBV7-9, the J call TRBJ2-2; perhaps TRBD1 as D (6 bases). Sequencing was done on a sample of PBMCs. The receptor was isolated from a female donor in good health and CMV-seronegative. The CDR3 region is CASSKGQNTGELFF. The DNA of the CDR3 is TGTGCCAGCAGCAAGGGACAGAACACCGGGGAGCTGTTTTTT.